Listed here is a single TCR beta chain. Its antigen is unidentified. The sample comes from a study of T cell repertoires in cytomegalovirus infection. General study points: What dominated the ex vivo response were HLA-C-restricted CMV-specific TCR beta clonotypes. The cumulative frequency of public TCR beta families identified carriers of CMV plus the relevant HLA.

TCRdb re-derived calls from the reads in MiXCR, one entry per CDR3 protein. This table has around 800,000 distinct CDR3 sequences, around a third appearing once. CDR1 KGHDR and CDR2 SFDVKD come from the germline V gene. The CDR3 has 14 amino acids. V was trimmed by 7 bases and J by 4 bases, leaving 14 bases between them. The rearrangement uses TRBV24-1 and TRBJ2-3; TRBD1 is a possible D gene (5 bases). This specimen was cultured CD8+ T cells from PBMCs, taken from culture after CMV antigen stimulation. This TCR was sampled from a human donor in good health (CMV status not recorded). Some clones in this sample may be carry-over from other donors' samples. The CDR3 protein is CATRDGQGPDTQYF. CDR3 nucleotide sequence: TGTGCCACCAGGGACGGGCAGGGCCCAGATACGCAGTATTTT.